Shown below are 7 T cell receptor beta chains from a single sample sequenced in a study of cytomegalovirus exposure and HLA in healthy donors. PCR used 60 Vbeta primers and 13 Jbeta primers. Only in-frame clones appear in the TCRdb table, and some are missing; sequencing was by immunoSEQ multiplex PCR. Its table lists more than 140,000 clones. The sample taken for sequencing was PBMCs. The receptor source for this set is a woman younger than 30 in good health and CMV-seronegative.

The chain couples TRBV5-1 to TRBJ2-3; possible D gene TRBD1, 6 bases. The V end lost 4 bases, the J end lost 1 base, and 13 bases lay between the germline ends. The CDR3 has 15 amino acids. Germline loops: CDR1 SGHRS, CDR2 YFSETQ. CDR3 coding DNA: TGCGCCAGCAGCCAGGGACACAGTGGCACAGATACGCAGTATTTT. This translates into CASSQGHSGTDTQYF.

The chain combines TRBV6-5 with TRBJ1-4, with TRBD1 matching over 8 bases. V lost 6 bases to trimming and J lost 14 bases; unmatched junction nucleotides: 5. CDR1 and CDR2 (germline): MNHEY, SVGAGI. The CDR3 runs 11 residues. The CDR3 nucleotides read TGTGCCAGCAGAAAGGGACAGGCTCTGTTTTTT. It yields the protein CASRKGQALFF.

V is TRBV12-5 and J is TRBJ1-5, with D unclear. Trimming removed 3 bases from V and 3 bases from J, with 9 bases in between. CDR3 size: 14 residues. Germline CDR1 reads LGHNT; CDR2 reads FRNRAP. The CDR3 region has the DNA TGTGCTAGTGGTTTTGGGCAGTTCAATCAGCCCCAGCATTTT. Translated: CASGFGQFNQPQHF.

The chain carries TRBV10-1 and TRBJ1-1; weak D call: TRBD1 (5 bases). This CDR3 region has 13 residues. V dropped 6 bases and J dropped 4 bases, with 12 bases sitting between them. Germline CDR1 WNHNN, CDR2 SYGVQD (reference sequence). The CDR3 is CASRLGEGTEAFF. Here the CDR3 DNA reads TGCGCCAGCAGGTTAGGGGAGGGCACTGAAGCTTTCTTT.

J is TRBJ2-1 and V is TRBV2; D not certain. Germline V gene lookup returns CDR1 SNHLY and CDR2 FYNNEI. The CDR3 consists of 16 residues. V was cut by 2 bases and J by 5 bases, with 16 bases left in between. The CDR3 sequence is CASSERRFANNNEQFF. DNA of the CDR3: TGTGCCAGCAGTGAAAGGCGGTTCGCGAACAACAATGAGCAGTTCTTC. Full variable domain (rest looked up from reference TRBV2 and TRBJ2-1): EPEVTQTPSHQVTQMGQEVILRCVPISNHLYFYWYRQILGQKVEFLVSFYNNEISEKSEIFDDQFSVERPDGSNFTLKIRSTKLEDSAMYFCASSERRFANNNEQFFGPGTRLTVL.

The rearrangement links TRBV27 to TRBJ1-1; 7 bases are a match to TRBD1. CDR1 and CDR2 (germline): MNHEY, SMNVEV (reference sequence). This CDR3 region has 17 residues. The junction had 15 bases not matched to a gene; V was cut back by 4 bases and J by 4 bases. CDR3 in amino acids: CASSSPGQNLPITEAFF. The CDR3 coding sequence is TGTGCCAGCAGTTCCCCGGGACAGAACCTTCCTATCACTGAAGCTTTCTTT.

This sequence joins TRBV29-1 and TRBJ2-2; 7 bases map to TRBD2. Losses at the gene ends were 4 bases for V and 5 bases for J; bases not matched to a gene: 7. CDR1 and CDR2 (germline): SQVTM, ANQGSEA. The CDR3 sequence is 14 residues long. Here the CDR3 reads CSVGGGRGTGELFF. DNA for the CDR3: TGCAGCGTTGGGGGCGGGAGAGGGACCGGGGAGCTGTTTTTT.